Each of the 13 T cell receptor beta chains below was sequenced from the same sample in a study of blood T cell repertoires in COVID-19. The assay was immunoSEQ multiplex PCR, and TCRdb's table has in-frame clones only and misses some. The sample holds more than 350,000 clones, about 89% seen once. The sample was peripheral blood. These TCRs come from a woman between 25 and 40 years old with COVID-19, enrolled during active disease.

This clone appeared once. The chain is built from TRBV4-3 and TRBJ2-3, with D unclear. Germline CDR1 is LGHNA and CDR2 is YSLEER. The CDR3 runs 14 residues. Trimming cost V 1 base and J 3 bases, with 8 bases left between them. The CDR3 DNA is TGCGCCAGCAGCCAAGTTCCCCCAACAGATACGCAGTATTTT. As protein: CASSQVPPTDTQYF.

J is TRBJ2-7 and V is TRBV2; maybe TRBD1 (5 bases). V lost 7 bases and J lost 7, with 11 bases in between. Germline-derived CDR1 and CDR2 are SNHLY and FYNNEI. The CDR3 length is 11 residues. The DNA for the CDR3 is TGTGCCAGCACAGGGTCTGAGGAGCAGTACTTC. Protein: CASTGSEEQYF.

The CDR3 loop is CASSDYDSHEAFF. The CDR3, as DNA: TGTGCCAGCAGTGACTATGACAGCCATGAAGCTTTCTTT. The chain has TRBV2 and TRBJ1-1, with a weak D call TRBD1 (5 bases). The CDR3 length is 13 residues. V lost 3 bases and J 7 bases, leaving 12 bases between the germline ends. Germline lookup yields CDR1 SNHLY and CDR2 FYNNEI.

This chain uses TRBV4-1 with TRBJ1-1; D might be TRBD1 (6 bases). The CDR3 runs 17 residues. Germline V CDR1 and CDR2: MGHRA, YSYEKL. Between the trimmed V and J ends, which lost 3 bases and 0 bases, there was a span of 17 bases. The CDR3 sequence is CASSQGGLTGLNTEAFF. The CDR3 DNA reads as TGCGCCAGCAGCCAGGGAGGGTTGACAGGACTGAACACTGAAGCTTTCTTT.

The chain carries TRBV30 and TRBJ2-3; tentatively, D is TRBD2 (6 bases). The CDR3 spans 14 residues. Germline-derived CDR1 and CDR2 are GTSNPN and SVGIG (reference sequence). V lost 3 bases to trimming and J lost 2 bases, with 12 bases between them. The CDR3 sequence is CAWRGGISTDTQYF. The CDR3 nucleotides read TGTGCCTGGAGGGGGGGAATATCCACAGATACGCAGTATTTT.

The CDR3: CASRTRVTDTQYF. The CDR3 nucleotides are TGTGCCAGCAGAACTCGGGTCACAGATACGCAGTATTTT. The rearrangement links TRBV27 to TRBJ2-3; unclear D gene. Trimming took off 6 bases at V and 2 bases at J, with 9 bases between the two ends. CDR1 MNHEY and CDR2 SMNVEV come from the germline V gene (reference sequence). CDR3 length equals 13 residues.

The chain recombines TRBV7-2 with TRBJ2-2, with 11 bases matching TRBD2. Germline CDR1 reads SGHTA; CDR2 reads FQGNSA. V lost 1 base and J lost 6; bases outside the gene matches: 13. CDR3 length equals 19 residues. The CDR3 sequence: CASSLVGASGRKRAGELFF. The CDR3 DNA is TGTGCCAGCAGCTTAGTAGGAGCTAGCGGGAGGAAAAGGGCCGGGGAGCTGTTTTTT.

This chain links TRBV5-1 with TRBJ2-1; 10 bases match TRBD2. The V and J ends lost 0 bases and 1 base, in that order; junction bases with no gene match: 7. Germline CDR1 is SGHRS and CDR2 is YFSETQ. The CDR3 extends over 18 amino acids. The CDR3 region is CASSLGLAGVVSYNEQFF. For the CDR3, the DNA is TGCGCCAGCAGCTTGGGCCTAGCGGGAGTCGTGTCCTACAATGAGCAGTTCTTC.

The CDR3 protein is CASSSDRVTGELFF. The DNA for the CDR3 is TGTGCCAGCAGCTCTGACAGGGTCACCGGGGAGCTGTTTTTT. This chain uses TRBV9 with TRBJ2-2, with 7 bases identical to TRBD1. Germline V gene sequence: CDR1 SGDLS, CDR2 YYNGEE. V shed 4 bases, J shed 4 bases, and the junction held 4 bases outside the gene matches. This CDR3 has 14 amino acids. Full variable domain (rest looked up from reference TRBV9 and TRBJ2-2): DSGVTQTPKHLITATGQRVTLRCSPRSGDLSVYWYQQSLDQGLQFLIQYYNGEERAKGNILERFSAQQFPDLHSELNLSSLELGDSALYFCASSSDRVTGELFFGEGSRLTVL.

The V gene is TRBV27, the J gene TRBJ2-7; no clear D. V was cut by 3 bases and J by 5 bases, with 14 bases left in between. CDR1 and CDR2 (germline): MNHEY, SMNVEV (reference sequence). The CDR3 covers 14 residues. In nucleotides, the CDR3 is TGTGCCAGCAGTTTTCTCCCAGTGGGCCACGAGCAGTACTTC. This sequence encodes CASSFLPVGHEQYF.

The gene calls are TRBV29-1 and TRBJ1-2, with unresolved D. V lost 7 bases to trimming and J lost 6 bases, with 12 bases between them. The germline gives CDR1 SQVTM, CDR2 ANQGSEA. The CDR3 runs to 11 residues. CDR3 in DNA: TGCAGCGGCCAGGAAGAGAATGGCTACACCTTC. Translation gives CSGQEENGYTF.

This chain joins TRBV11-2 and TRBJ1-4, with D unclear. V lost 1 base and J 8 bases, leaving 2 bases between the germline ends. This CDR3 has 11 residues. CDR1 is SGHAT, CDR2 FQNNGV, per germline. This CDR3 is CASSLAEKLFF. In DNA form, the CDR3 reads TGTGCCAGCAGCTTAGCAGAAAAACTGTTTTTT.

The rearrangement joins TRBV19 to TRBJ2-7, with 8 nucleotides matching TRBD1. The CDR3 covers 15 residues. Trimming at V came to 6 bases and at J to 3 bases, leaving 10 bases not matched to a gene. Germline lookup yields CDR1 LNHDA and CDR2 SQIVND (reference sequence). CDR3 loop: CASRTTGTGLYEQYF. The CDR3 nucleotides read TGTGCCAGTAGAACCACCGGGACAGGACTCTACGAGCAGTACTTC.